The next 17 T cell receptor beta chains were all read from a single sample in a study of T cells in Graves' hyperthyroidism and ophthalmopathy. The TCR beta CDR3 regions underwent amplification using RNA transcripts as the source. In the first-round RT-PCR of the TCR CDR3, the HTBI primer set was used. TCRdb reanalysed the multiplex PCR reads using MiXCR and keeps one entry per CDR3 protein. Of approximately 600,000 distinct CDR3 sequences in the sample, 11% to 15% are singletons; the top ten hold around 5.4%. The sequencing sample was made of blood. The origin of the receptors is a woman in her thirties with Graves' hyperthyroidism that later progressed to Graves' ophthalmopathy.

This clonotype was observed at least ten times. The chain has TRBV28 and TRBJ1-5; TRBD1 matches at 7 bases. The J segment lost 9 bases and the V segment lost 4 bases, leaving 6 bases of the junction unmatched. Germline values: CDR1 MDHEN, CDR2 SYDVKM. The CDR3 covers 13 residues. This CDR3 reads CASSSGRDRPQHF. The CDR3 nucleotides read TGTGCCAGCAGTTCGGGCAGGGACAGGCCCCAGCATTTT.

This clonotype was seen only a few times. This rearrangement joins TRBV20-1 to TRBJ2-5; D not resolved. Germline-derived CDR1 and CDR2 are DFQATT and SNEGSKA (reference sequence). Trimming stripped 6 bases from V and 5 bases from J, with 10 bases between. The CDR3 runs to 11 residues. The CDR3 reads CSAYNRETQYF. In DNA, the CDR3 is TGCAGTGCATACAATCGGGAGACCCAGTACTTC.

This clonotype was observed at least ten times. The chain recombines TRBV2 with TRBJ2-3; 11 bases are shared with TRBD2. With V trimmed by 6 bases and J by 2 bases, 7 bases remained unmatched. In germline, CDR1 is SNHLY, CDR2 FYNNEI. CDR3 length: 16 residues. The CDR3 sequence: CASSSGTSGYTDTQYF. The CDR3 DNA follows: TGTGCCAGCAGCTCGGGGACTAGCGGATACACAGATACGCAGTATTTT. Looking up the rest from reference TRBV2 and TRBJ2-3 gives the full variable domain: EPEVTQTPSHQVTQMGQEVILRCVPISNHLYFYWYRQILGQKVEFLVSFYNNEISEKSEIFDDQFSVERPDGSNFTLKIRSTKLEDSAMYFCASSSGTSGYTDTQYFGPGTRLTVL.

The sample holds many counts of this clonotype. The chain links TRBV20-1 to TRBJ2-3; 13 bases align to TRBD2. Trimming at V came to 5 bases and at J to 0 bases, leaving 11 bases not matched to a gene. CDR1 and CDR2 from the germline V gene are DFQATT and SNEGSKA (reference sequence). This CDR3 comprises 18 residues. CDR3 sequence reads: CSALPTSGREVSTDTQYF. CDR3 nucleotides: TGCAGTGCTCTGCCAACTAGCGGGAGGGAGGTTAGCACAGATACGCAGTATTTT.

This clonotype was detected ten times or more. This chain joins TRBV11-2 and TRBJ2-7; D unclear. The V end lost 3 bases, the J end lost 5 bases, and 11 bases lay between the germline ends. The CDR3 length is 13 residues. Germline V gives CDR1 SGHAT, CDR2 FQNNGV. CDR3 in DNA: TGTGCCAGCAGCTTTACCGGGTTCAACGAGCAGTACTTC. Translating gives CASSFTGFNEQYF.

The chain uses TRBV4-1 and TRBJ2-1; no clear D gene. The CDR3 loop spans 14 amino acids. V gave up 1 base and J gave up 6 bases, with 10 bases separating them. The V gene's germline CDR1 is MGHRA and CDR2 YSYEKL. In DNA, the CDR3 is TGCGCCAGCAGCCAAGTCTCCGATGGCAATGAGCAGTTCTTC. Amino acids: CASSQVSDGNEQFF.

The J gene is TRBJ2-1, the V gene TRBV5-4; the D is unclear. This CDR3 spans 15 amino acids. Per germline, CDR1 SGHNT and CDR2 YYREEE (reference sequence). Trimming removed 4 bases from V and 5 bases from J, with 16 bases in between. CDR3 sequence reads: CASSPMRGENNEQFF. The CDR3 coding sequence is TGTGCCAGCAGCCCCATGAGAGGAGAGAACAATGAGCAGTTCTTC.

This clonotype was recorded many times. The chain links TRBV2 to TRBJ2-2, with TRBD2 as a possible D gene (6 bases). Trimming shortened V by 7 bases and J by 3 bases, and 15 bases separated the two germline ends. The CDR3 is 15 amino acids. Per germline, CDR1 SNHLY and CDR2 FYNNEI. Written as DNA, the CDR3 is TGTGCCAGCATAAAGGGACTCTCAGACACCGGGGAGCTGTTTTTT. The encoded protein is CASIKGLSDTGELFF. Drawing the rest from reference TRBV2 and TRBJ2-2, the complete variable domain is EPEVTQTPSHQVTQMGQEVILRCVPISNHLYFYWYRQILGQKVEFLVSFYNNEISEKSEIFDDQFSVERPDGSNFTLKIRSTKLEDSAMYFCASIKGLSDTGELFFGEGSRLTVL.

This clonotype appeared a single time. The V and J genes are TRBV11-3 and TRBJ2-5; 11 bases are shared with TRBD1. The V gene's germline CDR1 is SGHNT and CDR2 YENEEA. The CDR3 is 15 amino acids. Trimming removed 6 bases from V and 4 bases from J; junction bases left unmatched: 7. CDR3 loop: CASSSDGTGGETQYF. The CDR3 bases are TGTGCCAGCAGTTCAGACGGGACAGGGGGAGAGACCCAGTACTTC.

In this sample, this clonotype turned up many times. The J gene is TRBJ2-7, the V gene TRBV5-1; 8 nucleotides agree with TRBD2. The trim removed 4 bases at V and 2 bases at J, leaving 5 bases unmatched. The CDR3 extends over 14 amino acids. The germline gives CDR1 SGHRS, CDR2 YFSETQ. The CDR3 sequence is CASSSGGRTYEQYF. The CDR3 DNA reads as TGCGCCAGCAGCAGCGGCGGGAGGACCTACGAGCAGTACTTC.

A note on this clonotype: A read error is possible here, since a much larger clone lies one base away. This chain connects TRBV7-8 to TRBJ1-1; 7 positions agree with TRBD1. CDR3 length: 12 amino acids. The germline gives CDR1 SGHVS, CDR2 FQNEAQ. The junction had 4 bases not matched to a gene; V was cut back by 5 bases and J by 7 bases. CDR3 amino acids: CASSPGTDEAFF. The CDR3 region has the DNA TGTGCCAGCAGCCCCGGGACAGATGAAGCTTTCTTT. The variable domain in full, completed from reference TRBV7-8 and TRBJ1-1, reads GAGVSQSPRYKVAKRGQDVALRCDPISGHVSLFWYQQALGQGPEFLTYFQNEAQLDKSGLPSDRFFAERPEGSVSTLKIQRTQQEDSAVYLCASSPGTDEAFFGQGTRLTVV.

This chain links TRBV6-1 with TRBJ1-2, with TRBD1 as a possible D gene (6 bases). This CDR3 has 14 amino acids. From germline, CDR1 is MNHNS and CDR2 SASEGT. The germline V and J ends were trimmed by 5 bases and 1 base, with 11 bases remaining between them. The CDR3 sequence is CASSSTGSNYGYTF. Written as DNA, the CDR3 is TGTGCCAGCAGTTCGACAGGCAGTAACTATGGCTACACCTTC.

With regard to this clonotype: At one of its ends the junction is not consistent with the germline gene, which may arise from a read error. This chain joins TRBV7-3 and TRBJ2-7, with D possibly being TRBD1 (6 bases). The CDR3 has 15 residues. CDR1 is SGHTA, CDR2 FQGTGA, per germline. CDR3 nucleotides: TGTGCCACCAGCTCCCCCCGGACAGACTCCTACGAGCGGTACTTC. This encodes CATSSPRTDSYERYF.

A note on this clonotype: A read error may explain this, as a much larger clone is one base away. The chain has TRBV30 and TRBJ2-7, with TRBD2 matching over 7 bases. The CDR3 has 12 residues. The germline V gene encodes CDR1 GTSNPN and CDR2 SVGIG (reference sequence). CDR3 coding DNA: TGTCCCTTCCAGCGGGGCCCCTACGAGCAGTACTTC. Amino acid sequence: CPFQRGPYEQYF.

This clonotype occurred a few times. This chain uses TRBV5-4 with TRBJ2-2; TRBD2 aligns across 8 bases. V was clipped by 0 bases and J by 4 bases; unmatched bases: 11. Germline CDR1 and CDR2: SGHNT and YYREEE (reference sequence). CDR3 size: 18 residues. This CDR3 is CASSLALLAGSSTGELFF. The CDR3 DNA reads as TGTGCCAGCAGCTTGGCCCTCTTAGCGGGATCAAGCACCGGGGAGCTGTTTTTT.

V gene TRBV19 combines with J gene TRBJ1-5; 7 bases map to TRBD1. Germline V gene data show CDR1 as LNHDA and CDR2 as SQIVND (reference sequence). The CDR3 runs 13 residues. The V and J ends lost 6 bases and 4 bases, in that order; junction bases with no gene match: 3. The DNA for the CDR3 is TGTGCCAGTAGCGGGACAGTAAATCAGCCCCAGCATTTT. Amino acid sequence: CASSGTVNQPQHF.

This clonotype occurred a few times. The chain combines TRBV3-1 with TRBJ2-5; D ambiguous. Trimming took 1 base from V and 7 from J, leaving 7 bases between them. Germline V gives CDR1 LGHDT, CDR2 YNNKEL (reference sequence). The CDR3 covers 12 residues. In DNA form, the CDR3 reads TGTGCCAGCAGCCAAGTCGGCGGGACCCAGTACTTC. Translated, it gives CASSQVGGTQYF.